This T cell receptor (beta chain) was documented in a study of cytotoxic CD8 clonotypes in ibrutinib-treated CLL. In the study overall: Responses comprised 25 or so partial and 2 complete; at median around 70 months, 14 remained remitted and roughly 12 progressed. Study observations and caveats: Clonality was higher at ibrutinib response and returned toward baseline at progression.

Of note for this clone: Its matching antigen is unknown.

TCRdb keeps only in-frame clones here, not all; method: immunoSEQ multiplex PCR. The repertoire consists of fewer than 400,000 clones, with roughly 67% occurring once and the leading ten covering 6% to 6.5%. The sequence came from a human donor with chronic lymphocytic leukemia. Source: PBMCs, taken after 36 months of ibrutinib treatment.

The CDR3 DNA follows: TGTGCCATCAGTGTAGGGGGGCCAGATACGCAGTATTTT. Amino acid sequence: CAISVGGPDTQYF. V gene TRBV10-3 combines with J gene TRBJ2-3, with D perhaps matching TRBD1 or TRBD2 (6 bases each). Trimming stripped 4 bases from V and 4 bases from J, with 9 bases between. Germline CDR1 is ENHRY and CDR2 is SYGVKD. The CDR3 covers 13 residues.